This T cell receptor (beta chain) was sequenced in a study of cytomegalovirus exposure and HLA in healthy donors. The PCR employed 60 Vbeta primers together with 13 Jbeta primers. Produced via immunoSEQ multiplex PCR; TCRdb's table is partial and in-frame only. The data contain about 130,000 clones, roughly 85% of them singletons. Trimming took off 3 bases at V and 6 bases at J, with 9 bases between the two ends. Germline CDR1 and CDR2: SEHNR and FQNEAQ (reference sequence). The CDR3 runs 12 residues. Sequencing was carried out using PBMCs. The receptor's source is a man in his forties or fifties in good health and CMV-seropositive. The chain combines TRBV7-9 with TRBJ2-7, with D tentatively TRBD1 (6 bases). The CDR3 protein is CASSFSGAEQYF. The DNA of the CDR3 is TGTGCCAGCAGCTTTTCAGGGGCCGAGCAGTACTTC.